These T cell receptor beta chains were read from a single sample in a study of blood T cell repertoires in COVID-19. Sequencing used immunoSEQ multiplex PCR; TCRdb keeps in-frame clones, though not all of them. The data contain 95,000 to 110,000 clones, under 95% of them singletons. The specimen was peripheral blood. These TCRs come from a woman in her twenties or thirties with acute or convalescent COVID-19. The CDR3 runs from the conserved cysteine through the conserved F or W. Each record gives: V gene, D gene, clone size, J gene, CDR3 DNA, CDR3 protein. A D gene is named only where the DNA matches it firmly. Size values are once, few and many counts, or a class for expanded clones, and some rows have none.

TRBV19,TRBD1,-,TRBJ1-6,TGTGCCAGTACAGCAGACAGGGCGGCGAGCTCCTATAATTCACCCCTCCACTTT,CASTADRAASSYNSPLHF
TRBV10-3,TRBD2,-,TRBJ2-5,TGTGCCATCAGTGAGCGTGGCGGGGGGGGAGAGACCCAGTACTTC,CAISERGGGGETQYF
TRBV5-8,-,-,TRBJ2-1,TGTGCCAGCAAGGAGGACAGCTCCTACAATGAGCAGTTCTTC,CASKEDSSYNEQFF
TRBV5-8,-,-,TRBJ2-1,TGTGCCAGCAGCTCTATACTGACTACCAGCTCCTACAATGAGCAGTTCTTC,CASSSILTTSSYNEQFF
TRBV6-2/TRBV6-3,TRBD2,-,TRBJ2-7,TGTGCCAGCAGTTACCGTCTGTCCGGGACTAGGGTTTTGGTCTACGAGCAGTACTTC,CASSYRLSGTRVLVYEQYF
TRBV7-6,-,-,TRBJ1-4,TGTGCCAGCAGCTTTCGGGGGGGGCCGTTTGAAAAACTGTTTTTT,CASSFRGGPFEKLFF
TRBV3-1/TRBV3-2,-,once,TRBJ2-5,TGTGCCAGCAGCCAAGTGGGATGGAGGGGCCGTCCCGAGACCCAGTACTTC,CASSQVGWRGRPETQYF
TRBV9,-,-,TRBJ2-3,TGTGCCAGCAGCGCATTAGACTGGGCAGATACGCAGTATTTT,CASSALDWADTQYF
TRBV7-3,-,-,TRBJ2-5,TGTGCCAGCAGCTTAAACATTGAAGAGACCCAGTACTTC,CASSLNIEETQYF
TRBV7-2,TRBD2,-,TRBJ2-7,TGTGCCAGCAGCTTATCTAGCGGGAGCGGGTACGAGCAGTACTTC,CASSLSSGSGYEQYF
TRBV5-1,TRBD1,-,TRBJ2-2,TGCGCCAGCAGCTTGGACAGGGGAGTTGCCGGGGAGCTGTTTTTT,CASSLDRGVAGELFF